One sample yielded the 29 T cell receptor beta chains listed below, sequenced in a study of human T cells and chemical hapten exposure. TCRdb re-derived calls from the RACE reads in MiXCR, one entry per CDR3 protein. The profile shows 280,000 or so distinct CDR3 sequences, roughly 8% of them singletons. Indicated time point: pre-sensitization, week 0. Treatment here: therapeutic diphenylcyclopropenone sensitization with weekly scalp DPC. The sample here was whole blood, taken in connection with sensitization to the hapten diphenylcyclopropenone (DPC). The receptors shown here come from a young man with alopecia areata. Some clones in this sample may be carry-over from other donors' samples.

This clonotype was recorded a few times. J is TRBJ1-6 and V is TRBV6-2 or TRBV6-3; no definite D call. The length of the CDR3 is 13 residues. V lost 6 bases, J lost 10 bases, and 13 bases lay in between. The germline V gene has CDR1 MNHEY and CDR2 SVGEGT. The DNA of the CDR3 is TGTGCCAGCAGCCCGGGCTTTGGCTCACCCCTCCACTTT. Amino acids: CASSPGFGSPLHF.

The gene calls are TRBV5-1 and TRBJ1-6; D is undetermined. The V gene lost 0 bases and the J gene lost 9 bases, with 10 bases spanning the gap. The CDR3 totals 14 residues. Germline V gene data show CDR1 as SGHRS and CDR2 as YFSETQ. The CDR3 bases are TGCGCCAGCAGCTTGGCTGGGTGGGGTTCACCCCTCCACTTT. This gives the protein CASSLAGWGSPLHF. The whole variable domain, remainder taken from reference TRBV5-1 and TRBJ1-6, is KAGVTQTPRYLIKTRGQQVTLSCSPISGHRSVSWYQQTPGQGLQFLFEYFSETQRNKGNFPGRFSGRQFSNSRSEMNVSTLELGDSALYLCASSLAGWGSPLHFGNGTRLTVT.

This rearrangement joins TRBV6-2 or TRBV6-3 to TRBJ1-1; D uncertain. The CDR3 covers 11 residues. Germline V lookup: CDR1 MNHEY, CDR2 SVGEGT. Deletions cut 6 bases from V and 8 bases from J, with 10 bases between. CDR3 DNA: TGTGCCAGCAGGATCCGAGTAGAAGCTTTCTTT. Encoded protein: CASRIRVEAFF.

CDR3: CASTLSDRGNTQYF. CDR3 coding DNA: TGTGCCAGCACCTTATCCGACAGGGGGAATACGCAGTATTTT. This chain joins TRBV12-3 or TRBV12-4 and TRBJ2-3; 9 bases align to TRBD1. The CDR3 is 14 residues long. J gave up 7 bases and V 7 bases, and 9 bases lay outside the gene matches.

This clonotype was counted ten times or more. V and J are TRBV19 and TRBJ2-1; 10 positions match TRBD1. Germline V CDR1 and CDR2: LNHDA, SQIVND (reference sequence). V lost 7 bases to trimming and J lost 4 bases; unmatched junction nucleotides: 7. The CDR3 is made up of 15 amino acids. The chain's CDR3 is CASTLGTGEYNEQFF. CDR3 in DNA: TGTGCCAGTACCTTGGGGACAGGGGAATACAATGAGCAGTTCTTC.

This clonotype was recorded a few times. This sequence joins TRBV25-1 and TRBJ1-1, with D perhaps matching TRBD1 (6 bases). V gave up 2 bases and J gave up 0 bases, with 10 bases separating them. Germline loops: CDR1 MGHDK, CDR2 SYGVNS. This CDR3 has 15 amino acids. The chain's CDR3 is CASSERRGLNTEAFF. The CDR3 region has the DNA TGTGCCAGCAGTGAACGAAGGGGGTTGAACACTGAAGCTTTCTTT.

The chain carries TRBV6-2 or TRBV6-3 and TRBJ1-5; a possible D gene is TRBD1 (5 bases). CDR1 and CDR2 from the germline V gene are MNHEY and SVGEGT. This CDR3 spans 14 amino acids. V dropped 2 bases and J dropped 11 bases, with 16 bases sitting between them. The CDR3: CASSYGAPSAAQHF. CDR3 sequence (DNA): TGTGCCAGCAGTTACGGGGCCCCCTCTGCAGCCCAGCATTTT.

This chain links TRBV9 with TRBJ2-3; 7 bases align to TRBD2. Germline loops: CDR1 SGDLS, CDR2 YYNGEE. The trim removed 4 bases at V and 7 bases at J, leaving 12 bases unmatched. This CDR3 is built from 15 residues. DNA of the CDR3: TGTGCCAGCAGCCCCTCCGTGGGGAGGGGCTATACGCAGTATTTT. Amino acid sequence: CASSPSVGRGYTQYF.

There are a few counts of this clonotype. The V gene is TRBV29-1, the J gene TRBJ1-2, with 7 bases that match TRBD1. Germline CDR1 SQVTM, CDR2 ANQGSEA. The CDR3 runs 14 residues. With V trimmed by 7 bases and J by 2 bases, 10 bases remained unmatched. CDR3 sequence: CSADATGSNYGYTF. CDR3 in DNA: TGCAGCGCTGATGCGACAGGGTCCAACTATGGCTACACCTTC.

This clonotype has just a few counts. The CDR3 nucleotides read TGCAGTGCTAGAGGCCAGCTCAATCAGCCCCAGCATTTT. It translates to CSARGQLNQPQHF. The chain combines TRBV20-1 with TRBJ1-5; D remains ambiguous. CDR3 length: 13 amino acids. From germline, CDR1 is DFQATT and CDR2 SNEGSKA (reference sequence). The V end was cut by 1 base, the J end by 3 bases, with 7 bases between.

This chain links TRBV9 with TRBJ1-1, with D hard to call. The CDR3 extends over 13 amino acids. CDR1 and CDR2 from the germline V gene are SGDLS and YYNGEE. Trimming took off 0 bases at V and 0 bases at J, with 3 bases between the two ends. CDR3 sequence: CASSVGMNTEAFF. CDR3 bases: TGTGCCAGCAGCGTAGGAATGAACACTGAAGCTTTCTTT.

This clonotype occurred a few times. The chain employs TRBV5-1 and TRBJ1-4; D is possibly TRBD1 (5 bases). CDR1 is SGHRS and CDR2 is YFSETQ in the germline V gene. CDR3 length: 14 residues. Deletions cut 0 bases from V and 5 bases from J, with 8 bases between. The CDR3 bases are TGCGCCAGCAGCTTGGCAGGGACCAATGAAAAACTGTTTTTT. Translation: CASSLAGTNEKLFF. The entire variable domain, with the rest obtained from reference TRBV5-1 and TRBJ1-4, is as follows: KAGVTQTPRYLIKTRGQQVTLSCSPISGHRSVSWYQQTPGQGLQFLFEYFSETQRNKGNFPGRFSGRQFSNSRSEMNVSTLELGDSALYLCASSLAGTNEKLFFGSGTQLSVL.

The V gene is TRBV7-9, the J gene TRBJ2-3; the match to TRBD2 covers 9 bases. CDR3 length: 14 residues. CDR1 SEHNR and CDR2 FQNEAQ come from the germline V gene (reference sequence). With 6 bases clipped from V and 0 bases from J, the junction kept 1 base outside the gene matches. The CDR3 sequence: CASRAGGSTDTQYF. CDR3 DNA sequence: TGTGCCAGCAGGGCGGGGGGGAGCACAGATACGCAGTATTTT.

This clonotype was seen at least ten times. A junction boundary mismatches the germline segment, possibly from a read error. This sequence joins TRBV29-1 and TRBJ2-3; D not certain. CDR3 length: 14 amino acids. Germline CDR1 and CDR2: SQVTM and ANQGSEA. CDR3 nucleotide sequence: TGCAGCGTCGAAGCCCGGGCTGGCACAGATACGCAGTATTTT. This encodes CSVEARAGTDTQYF.

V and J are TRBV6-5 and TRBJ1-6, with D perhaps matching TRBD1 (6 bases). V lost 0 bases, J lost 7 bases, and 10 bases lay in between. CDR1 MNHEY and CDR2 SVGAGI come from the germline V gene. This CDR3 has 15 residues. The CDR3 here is CASSYSSGANSPLHF. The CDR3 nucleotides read TGTGCCAGCAGTTACTCGTCAGGGGCGAATTCACCCCTCCACTTT.

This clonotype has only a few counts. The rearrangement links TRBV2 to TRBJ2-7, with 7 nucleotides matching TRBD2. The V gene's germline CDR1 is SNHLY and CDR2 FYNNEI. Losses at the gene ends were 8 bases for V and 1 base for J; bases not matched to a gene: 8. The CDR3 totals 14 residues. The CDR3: CASSPLGGSYEQYV. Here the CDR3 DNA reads TGTGCCAGCTCCCCTTTGGGGGGGTCCTACGAGCAGTACGTC.

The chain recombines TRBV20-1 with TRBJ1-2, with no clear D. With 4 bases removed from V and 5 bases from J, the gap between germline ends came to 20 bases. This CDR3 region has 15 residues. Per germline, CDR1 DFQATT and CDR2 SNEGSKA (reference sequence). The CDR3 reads CSANPPDRYSYGYTF. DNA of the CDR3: TGCAGTGCTAACCCCCCGGATAGATACTCTTATGGCTACACCTTC.

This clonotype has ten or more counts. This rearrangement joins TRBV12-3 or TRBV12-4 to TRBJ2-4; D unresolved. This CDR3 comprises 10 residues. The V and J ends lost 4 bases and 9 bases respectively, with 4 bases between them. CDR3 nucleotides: TGTGCCAGCAGTTCGGTCATTCAGTACTTC. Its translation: CASSSVIQYF.

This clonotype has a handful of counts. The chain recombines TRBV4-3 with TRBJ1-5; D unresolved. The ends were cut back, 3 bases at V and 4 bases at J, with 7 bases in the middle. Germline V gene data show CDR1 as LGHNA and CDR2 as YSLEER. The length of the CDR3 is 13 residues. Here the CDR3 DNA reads TGCGCCAGCAGCCAGCAAGTAAATCAGCCCCAGCATTTT. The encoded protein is CASSQQVNQPQHF.

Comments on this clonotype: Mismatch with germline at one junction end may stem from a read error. In DNA form, the CDR3 reads TGTGTCAGCAGCAAAGCCGGGAGAGAGTATGGCTACACCTTC. Protein: CVSSKAGREYGYTF. This chain links TRBV7-8 with TRBJ1-2; D unresolved. CDR1 and CDR2 from the germline V gene are SGHVS and FQNEAQ. The CDR3 runs 14 residues.

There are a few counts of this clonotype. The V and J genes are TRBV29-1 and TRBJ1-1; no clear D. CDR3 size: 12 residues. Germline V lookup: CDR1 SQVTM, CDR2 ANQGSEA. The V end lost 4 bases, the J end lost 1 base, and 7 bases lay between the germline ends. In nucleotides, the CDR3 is TGCAGCGTTGCGAGGAGGAACACTGAAGCTTTCTTT. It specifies CSVARRNTEAFF. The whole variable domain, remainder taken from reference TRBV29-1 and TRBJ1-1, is SAVISQKPSRDICQRGTSLTIQCQVDSQVTMMFWYRQQPGQSLTLIATANQGSEATYESGFVIDKFPISRPNLTFSTLTVSNMSPEDSSIYLCSVARRNTEAFFGQGTRLTVV.

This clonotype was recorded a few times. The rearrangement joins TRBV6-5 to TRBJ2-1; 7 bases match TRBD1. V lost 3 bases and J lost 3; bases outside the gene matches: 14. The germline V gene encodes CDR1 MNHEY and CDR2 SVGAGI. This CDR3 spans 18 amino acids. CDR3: CASSYRGIYRGFYNEQFF. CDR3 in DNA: TGTGCCAGCAGTTATAGGGGGATTTACAGGGGATTCTACAATGAGCAGTTCTTC.

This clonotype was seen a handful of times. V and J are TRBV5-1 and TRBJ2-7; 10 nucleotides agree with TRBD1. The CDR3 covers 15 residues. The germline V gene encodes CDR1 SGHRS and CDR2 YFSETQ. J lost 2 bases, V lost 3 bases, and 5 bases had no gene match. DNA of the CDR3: TGCGCCAGCAGCTACGGGACAGGGGTCACCTACGAGCAGTACTTC. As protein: CASSYGTGVTYEQYF.

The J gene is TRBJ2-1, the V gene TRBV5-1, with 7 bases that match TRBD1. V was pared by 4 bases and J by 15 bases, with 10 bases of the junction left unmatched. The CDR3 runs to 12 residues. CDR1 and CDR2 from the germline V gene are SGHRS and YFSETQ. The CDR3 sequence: CASSPGTVGRFF. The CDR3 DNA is TGCGCCAGCAGCCCCGGGACAGTCGGTCGGTTCTTC.

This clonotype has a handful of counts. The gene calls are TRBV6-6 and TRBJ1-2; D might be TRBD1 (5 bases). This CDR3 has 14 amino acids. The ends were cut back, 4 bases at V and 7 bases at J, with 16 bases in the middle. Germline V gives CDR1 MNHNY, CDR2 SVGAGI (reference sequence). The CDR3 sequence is CASSSRVGEGGYTF. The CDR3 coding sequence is TGTGCCAGCAGTTCCAGGGTAGGGGAAGGTGGCTACACCTTC.

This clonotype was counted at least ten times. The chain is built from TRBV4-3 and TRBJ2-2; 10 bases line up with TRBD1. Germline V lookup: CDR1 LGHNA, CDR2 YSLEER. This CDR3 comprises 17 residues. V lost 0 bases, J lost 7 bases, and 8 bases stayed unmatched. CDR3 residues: CASSQDRGTGVSGELFF. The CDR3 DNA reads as TGCGCCAGCAGCCAAGATAGAGGGACAGGGGTGAGCGGGGAGCTGTTTTTT.

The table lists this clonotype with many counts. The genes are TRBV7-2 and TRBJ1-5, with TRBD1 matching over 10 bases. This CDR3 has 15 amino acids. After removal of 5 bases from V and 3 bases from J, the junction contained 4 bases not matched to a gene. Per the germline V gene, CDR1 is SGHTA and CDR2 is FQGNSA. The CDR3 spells CASSRTGGYNQPQHF. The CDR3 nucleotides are TGTGCCAGCAGCCGGACAGGGGGTTACAATCAGCCCCAGCATTTT.

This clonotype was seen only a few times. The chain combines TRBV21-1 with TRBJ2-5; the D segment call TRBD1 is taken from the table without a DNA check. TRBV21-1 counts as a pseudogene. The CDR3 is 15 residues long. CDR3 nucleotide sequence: TGTGCCAGCAGCAAACCCCCGCACGCCGGGGAGACCCAGTACTTC. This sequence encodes CASSKPPHAGETQYF.

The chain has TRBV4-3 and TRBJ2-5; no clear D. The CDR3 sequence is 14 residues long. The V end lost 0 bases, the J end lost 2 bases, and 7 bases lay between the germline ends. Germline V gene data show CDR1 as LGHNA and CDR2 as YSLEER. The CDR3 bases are TGCGCCAGCAGCCAAGATCGCGGTCAAGAGACCCAGTACTTC. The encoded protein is CASSQDRGQETQYF.